This entry describes one T cell receptor (beta chain). The sample belongs to a study of blood T cell repertoires in COVID-19. In the study overall: Sample material is recorded as cDNA or gDNA derived from T cells, B-cell-depleted T cells, or PBMCs.

Per the original data handling: Cell counts per sample came from amplifying reference gene primers. This table comes from immunoSEQ multiplex PCR, and its TCRdb copy is limited to in-frame clones, with some not included. The V and J calls and clone size are taken from that table; D and trimming were inferred from the DNA. Among some 70,000 clones, 79% were seen once, and the ten largest hold 9.8%. The source is a woman between 50 and 59 years old with acute or convalescent COVID-19. The sample comprised peripheral blood.

The CDR3 spells CASSLGENYGYTF. The CDR3 nucleotides are TGCGCCAGCAGCTTGGGCGAAAACTATGGCTACACCTTC. The V call is TRBV5-1, the J call TRBJ1-2; D uncertain. The V and J ends lost 0 bases and 2 bases respectively, with 5 bases between them. The CDR3 is 13 amino acids. Germline assignment: CDR1 SGHRS and CDR2 YFSETQ. The whole variable domain, remainder taken from reference TRBV5-1 and TRBJ1-2, is KAGVTQTPRYLIKTRGQQVTLSCSPISGHRSVSWYQQTPGQGLQFLFEYFSETQRNKGNFPGRFSGRQFSNSRSEMNVSTLELGDSALYLCASSLGENYGYTFGSGTRLTVV.